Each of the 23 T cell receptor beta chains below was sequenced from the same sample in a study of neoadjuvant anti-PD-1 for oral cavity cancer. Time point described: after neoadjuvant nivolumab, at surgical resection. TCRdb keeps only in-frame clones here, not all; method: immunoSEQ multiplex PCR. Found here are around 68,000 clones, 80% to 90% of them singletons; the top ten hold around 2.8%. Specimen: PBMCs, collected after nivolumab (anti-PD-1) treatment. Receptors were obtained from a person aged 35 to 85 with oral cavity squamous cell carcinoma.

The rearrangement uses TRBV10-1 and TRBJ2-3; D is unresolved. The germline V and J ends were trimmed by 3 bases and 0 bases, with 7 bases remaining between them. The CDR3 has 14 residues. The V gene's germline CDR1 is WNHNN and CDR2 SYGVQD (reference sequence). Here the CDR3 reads CASSDSRSTDTQYF. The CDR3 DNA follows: TGCGCCAGCAGTGATTCAAGGAGCACAGATACGCAGTATTTT.

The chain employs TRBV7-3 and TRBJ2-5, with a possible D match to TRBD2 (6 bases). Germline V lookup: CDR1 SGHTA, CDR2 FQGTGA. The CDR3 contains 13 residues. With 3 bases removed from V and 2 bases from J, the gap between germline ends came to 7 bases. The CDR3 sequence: CASSLDYQETQYF. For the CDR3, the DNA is TGTGCCAGCAGCTTGGACTATCAAGAGACCCAGTACTTC.

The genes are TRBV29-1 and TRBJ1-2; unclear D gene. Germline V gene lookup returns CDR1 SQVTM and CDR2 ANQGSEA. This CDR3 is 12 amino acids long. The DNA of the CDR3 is TGCCTTTCGGACTCTGGGGAATATGGCTACACCTTC. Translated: CLSDSGEYGYTF.

In DNA, the CDR3 is TGCGCCAGCAGCTTGAATAAGGGAAAAGAGACCCAGTACTTC. This translates into CASSLNKGKETQYF. The chain recombines TRBV5-1 with TRBJ2-5, with D hard to call. The V gene lost 1 base and the J gene lost 3 bases, with 10 bases spanning the gap. Per germline, CDR1 SGHRS and CDR2 YFSETQ. The CDR3 extends over 14 amino acids.

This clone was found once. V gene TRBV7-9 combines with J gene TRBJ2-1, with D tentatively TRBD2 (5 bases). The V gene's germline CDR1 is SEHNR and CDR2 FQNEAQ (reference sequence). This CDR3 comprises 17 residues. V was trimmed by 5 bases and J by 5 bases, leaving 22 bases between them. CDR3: CASSPPPRSSGNNEQFF. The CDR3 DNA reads TGTGCCAGCAGCCCACCCCCCAGGTCCTCGGGAAACAATGAGCAGTTCTTC. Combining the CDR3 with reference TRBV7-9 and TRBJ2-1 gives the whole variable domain DTGVSQNPRHKITKRGQNVTFRCDPISEHNRLYWYRQTLGQGPEFLTYFQNEAQLEKSRLLSDRFSAERPKGSFSTLEIQRTEQGDSAMYLCASSPPPRSSGNNEQFFGPGTRLTVL.

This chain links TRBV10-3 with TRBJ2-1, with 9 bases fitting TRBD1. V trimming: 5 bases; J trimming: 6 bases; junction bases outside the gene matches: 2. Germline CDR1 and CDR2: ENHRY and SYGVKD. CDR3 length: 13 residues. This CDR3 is CAISTGQGNEQFF. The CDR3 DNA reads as TGTGCCATCAGTACGGGACAGGGCAATGAGCAGTTCTTC.

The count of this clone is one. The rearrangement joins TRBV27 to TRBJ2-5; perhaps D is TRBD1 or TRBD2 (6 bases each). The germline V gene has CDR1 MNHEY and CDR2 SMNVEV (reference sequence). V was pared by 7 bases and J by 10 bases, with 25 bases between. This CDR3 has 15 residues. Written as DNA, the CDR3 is TGTGCCAGCAAGCGGCGGGAAGGGGGACCGGTTGACCAGTACTTC. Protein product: CASKRREGGPVDQYF.

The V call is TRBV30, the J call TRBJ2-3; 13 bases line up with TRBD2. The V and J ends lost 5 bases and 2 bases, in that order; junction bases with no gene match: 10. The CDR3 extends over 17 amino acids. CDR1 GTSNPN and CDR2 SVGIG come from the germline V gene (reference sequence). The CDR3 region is CAWRLAGGFFTTDTQYF. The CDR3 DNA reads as TGTGCCTGGCGACTAGCGGGGGGCTTTTTCACCACAGATACGCAGTATTTT. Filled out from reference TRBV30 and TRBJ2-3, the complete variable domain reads SQTIHQWPATLVQPVGSPLSLECTVEGTSNPNLYWYRQAAGRGLQLLFYSVGIGQISSEVPQNLSASRPQDRQFILSSKKLLLSDSGFYLCAWRLAGGFFTTDTQYFGPGTRLTVL.

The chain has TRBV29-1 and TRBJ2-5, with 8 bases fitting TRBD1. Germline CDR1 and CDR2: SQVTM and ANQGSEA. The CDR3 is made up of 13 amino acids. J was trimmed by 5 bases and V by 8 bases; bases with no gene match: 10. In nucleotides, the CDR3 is TGCAGCTTCCGGACAGGGCTTAGGGAGACCCAGTACTTC. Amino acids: CSFRTGLRETQYF.

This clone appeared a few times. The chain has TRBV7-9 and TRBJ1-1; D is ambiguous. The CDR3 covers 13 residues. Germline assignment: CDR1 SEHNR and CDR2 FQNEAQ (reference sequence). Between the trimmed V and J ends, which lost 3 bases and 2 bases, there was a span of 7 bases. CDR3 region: CASSFPQNTEAFF. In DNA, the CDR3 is TGTGCCAGCAGCTTCCCACAAAACACTGAAGCTTTCTTT.

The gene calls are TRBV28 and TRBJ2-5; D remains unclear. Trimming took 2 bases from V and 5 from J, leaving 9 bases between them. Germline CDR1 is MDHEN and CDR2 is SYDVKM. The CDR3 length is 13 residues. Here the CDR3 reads CASSLRFRETQYF. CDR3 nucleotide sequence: TGTGCCAGCAGTTTAAGGTTTCGGGAGACCCAGTACTTC.

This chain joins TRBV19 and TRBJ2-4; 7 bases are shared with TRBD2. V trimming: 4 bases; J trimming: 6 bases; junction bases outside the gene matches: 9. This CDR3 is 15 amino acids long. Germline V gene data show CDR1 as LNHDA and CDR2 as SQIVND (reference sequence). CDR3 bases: TGTGCCAGTAGTACGGTGGGGGGAGGGTTAAACATTCAGTACTTC. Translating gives CASSTVGGGLNIQYF.

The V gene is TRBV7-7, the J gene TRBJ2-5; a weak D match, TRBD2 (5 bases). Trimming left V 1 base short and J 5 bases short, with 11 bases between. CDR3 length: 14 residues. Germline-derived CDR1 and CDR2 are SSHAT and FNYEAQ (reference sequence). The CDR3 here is CASSLDPGGETQYF. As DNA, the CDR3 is TGTGCCAGCAGCTTAGATCCAGGCGGGGAGACCCAGTACTTC.

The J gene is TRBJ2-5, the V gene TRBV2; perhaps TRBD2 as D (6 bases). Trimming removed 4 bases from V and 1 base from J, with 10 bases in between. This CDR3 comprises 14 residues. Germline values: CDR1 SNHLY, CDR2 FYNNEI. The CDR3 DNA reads TGTGCCAGCAGTGCGGGAGCCCCCCAAGAGACCCAGTACTTC. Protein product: CASSAGAPQETQYF.

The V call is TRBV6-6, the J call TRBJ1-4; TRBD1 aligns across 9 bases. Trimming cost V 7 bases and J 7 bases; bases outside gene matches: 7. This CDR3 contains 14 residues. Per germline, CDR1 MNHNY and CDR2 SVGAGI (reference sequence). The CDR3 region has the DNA TGTGCCAGCAACATACAGGGGGCTAGTGAAAAACTGTTTTTT. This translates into CASNIQGASEKLFF.

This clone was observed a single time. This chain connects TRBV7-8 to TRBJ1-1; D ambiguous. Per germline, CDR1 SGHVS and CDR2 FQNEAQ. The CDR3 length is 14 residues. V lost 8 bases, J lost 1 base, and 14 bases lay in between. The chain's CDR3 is CASLELKENTEAFF. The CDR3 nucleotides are TGTGCCAGCCTGGAATTAAAGGAGAACACTGAAGCTTTCTTT.

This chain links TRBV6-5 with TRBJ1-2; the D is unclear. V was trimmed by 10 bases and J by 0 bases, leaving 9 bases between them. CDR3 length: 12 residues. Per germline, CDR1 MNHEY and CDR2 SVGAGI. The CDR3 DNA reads TGTGCCACCGCAGAAGCTAACTATGGCTACACCTTC. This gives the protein CATAEANYGYTF.

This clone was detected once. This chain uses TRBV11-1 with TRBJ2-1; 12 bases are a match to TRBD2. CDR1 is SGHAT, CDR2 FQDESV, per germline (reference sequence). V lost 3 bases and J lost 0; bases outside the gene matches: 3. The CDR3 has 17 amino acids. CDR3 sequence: CASSLSSGGDSYNEQFF. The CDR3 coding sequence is TGTGCCAGCAGCTTGTCTAGCGGGGGGGACTCCTACAATGAGCAGTTCTTC.

This CDR3 reads CASSETGQETQYF. The CDR3 DNA reads as TGTGCCAGCAGTGAGACAGGCCAAGAGACCCAGTACTTC. This rearrangement joins TRBV6-1 to TRBJ2-5, with D maybe TRBD1 (6 bases). V shed 3 bases and J shed 1 base, with 6 bases lying between them. This CDR3 region has 13 residues. CDR1 is MNHNS, CDR2 SASEGT, per germline.

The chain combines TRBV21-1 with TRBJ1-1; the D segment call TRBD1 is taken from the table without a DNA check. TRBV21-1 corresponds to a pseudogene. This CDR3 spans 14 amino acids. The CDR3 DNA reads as TGTGCCAGCAGCAAACCCAGGGGGTGGACTGAAGCTTTCTTT. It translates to CASSKPRGWTEAFF.

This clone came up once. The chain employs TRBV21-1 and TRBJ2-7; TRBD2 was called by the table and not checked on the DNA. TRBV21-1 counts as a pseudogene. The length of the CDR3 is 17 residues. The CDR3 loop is CASSSPCGGTANYEQYF. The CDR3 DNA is TGTGCCAGCAGCTCCCCCTGCGGGGGGACAGCGAACTACGAGCAGTACTTC.

CDR3: CASSSQGSQNIQYF. The CDR3 nucleotides read TGTGCCAGCAGCTCACAGGGGAGCCAAAACATTCAGTACTTC. The chain couples TRBV5-4 to TRBJ2-4, with 7 bases aligning to TRBD1. This CDR3 contains 14 residues. Unmatched junction bases numbered 5, after V lost 3 bases and J lost 5 bases. The germline gives CDR1 SGHNT, CDR2 YYREEE (reference sequence).

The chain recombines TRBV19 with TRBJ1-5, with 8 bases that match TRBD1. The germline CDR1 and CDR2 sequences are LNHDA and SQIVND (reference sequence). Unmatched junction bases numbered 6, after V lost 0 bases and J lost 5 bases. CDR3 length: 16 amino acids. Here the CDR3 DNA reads TGTGCCAGTAGTATAGATGACAGGGGTAAATATCAGCCCCAGCATTTT. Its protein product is CASSIDDRGKYQPQHF.